This entry lists 30 T cell receptor beta chains sequenced from one sample in a study of shared clonotypes between healthy human individuals. Terminally differentiated effector memory CD45RA+ cells were left out of the naive CD8 fraction, which was CD45RO-negative and positively selected for CCR7. The assay was immunoSEQ multiplex PCR, and TCRdb's table has in-frame clones only and misses some. The sample includes some 2.1 million clones, roughly 94% of them seen just once. Input material: naive CD8+ T cells sorted from blood. These receptors were taken from a man younger than 35 in good health.

Remarks on this clone: This sample includes further DNA sequences coding for the same CDR3. The rearrangement uses TRBV27 and TRBJ2-3; D is possibly TRBD2 (5 bases). Trimming removed 2 bases at V and 1 base at J, with 13 bases between. CDR1 MNHEY and CDR2 SMNVEV come from the germline V gene (reference sequence). The CDR3 has 16 amino acids. The CDR3 DNA reads TGTGCCAGCAGTTTAGGCTCGGGGAGTGGCACAGATACGCAGTATTTT. Its translation is CASSLGSGSGTDTQYF.

Points on this clone: The same CDR3 can be traced to other DNA sequences in this sample. The V call is TRBV6-5, the J call TRBJ2-5; no firm D call. Trimming took off 2 bases at V and 2 bases at J, with 6 bases between the two ends. Germline assignment: CDR1 MNHEY and CDR2 SVGAGI. The CDR3 is made up of 13 amino acids. The CDR3 DNA sequence: TGTGCCAGCAGTTACACCGAACAAGAGACCCAGTACTTC. Encoded protein: CASSYTEQETQYF.

The chain has TRBV7-2 and TRBJ2-3; no clear D. The V end lost 5 bases, the J end lost 1 base, and 10 bases lay between the germline ends. The CDR3 totals 14 residues. Germline CDR1 reads SGHTA; CDR2 reads FQGNSA. The CDR3 region has the DNA TGTGCCAGCAGCGAAACCCCGGGCACAGATACGCAGTATTTT. Translated: CASSETPGTDTQYF.

This clone was found once. This chain links TRBV5-4 with TRBJ2-7; 8 bases line up with TRBD2. This CDR3 comprises 14 residues. CDR1 SGHNT and CDR2 YYREEE come from the germline V gene (reference sequence). V trimming: 1 base; J trimming: 5 bases; junction bases outside the gene matches: 5. The CDR3 sequence is CASSLPGGLNEQYF. DNA of the CDR3: TGTGCCAGCAGCTTGCCGGGGGGGCTCAACGAGCAGTACTTC.

The chain employs TRBV18 and TRBJ1-6; 7 bases match TRBD1. V dropped 3 bases and J dropped 7; count of bases not matched to a gene: 9. The germline gives CDR1 KGHSH, CDR2 LQKENI. CDR3 length equals 16 residues. This chain's CDR3 is CASSPGQEERNSPLHF. CDR3 in DNA: TGTGCCAGCTCACCCGGACAGGAGGAGAGAAATTCACCCCTCCACTTT.

The chain recombines TRBV7-9 with TRBJ1-1; D is unclear. V lost 10 bases and J lost 8, with 14 bases in between. The CDR3 length is 11 residues. The germline V gene has CDR1 SEHNR and CDR2 FQNEAQ (reference sequence). The CDR3 sequence: CATQDKWEAFF. For the CDR3, the DNA is TGTGCCACACAAGATAAGTGGGAAGCTTTCTTT.

The rearrangement joins TRBV6-5 to TRBJ2-2; D possibly corresponds to TRBD1 (6 bases). Per germline, CDR1 MNHEY and CDR2 SVGAGI. This CDR3 spans 14 amino acids. V was clipped by 7 bases and J by 1 base, with 10 bases between them. Written as DNA, the CDR3 is TGTGCCAGCATTCCACAGGGGAACACCGGGGAGCTGTTTTTT. It translates to CASIPQGNTGELFF.

The chain carries TRBV7-9 and TRBJ2-7, with a possible D match to TRBD1 (5 bases). V was trimmed by 5 bases and J by 2 bases, leaving 22 bases between them. Germline V lookup: CDR1 SEHNR, CDR2 FQNEAQ (reference sequence). This CDR3 is built from 17 residues. CDR3 in DNA: TGTGCCAGCAGCCCCGGGTTTGACAGTACAATTCCCTACGAGCAGTACTTC. Residues: CASSPGFDSTIPYEQYF. The full variable domain, rest sourced from reference TRBV7-9 and TRBJ2-7, is DTGVSQNPRHKITKRGQNVTFRCDPISEHNRLYWYRQTLGQGPEFLTYFQNEAQLEKSRLLSDRFSAERPKGSFSTLEIQRTEQGDSAMYLCASSPGFDSTIPYEQYFGPGTRLTVT.

In its sample, this clone was seen once. The CDR3 nucleotides are TGCGCCAGCAGTTCAGGTATGCAGGGGGATACGCAGTATTTT. Residues: CASSSGMQGDTQYF. This rearrangement joins TRBV10-1 to TRBJ2-3; TRBD1 is a possible D gene (6 bases). This CDR3 contains 14 residues. Trimming removed 5 bases at V and 6 bases at J, with 15 bases between. Germline values: CDR1 WNHNN, CDR2 SYGVQD (reference sequence).

The genes are TRBV2 and TRBJ2-7; D not certain. V shed 2 bases and J shed 5 bases, with 7 bases lying between them. There are 12 residues in the CDR3. The germline CDR1 and CDR2 sequences are SNHLY and FYNNEI. The CDR3 protein is CASSEFRDEQYF. The CDR3 region has the DNA TGTGCCAGCAGTGAATTTCGAGACGAGCAGTACTTC.

The V and J genes are TRBV7-9 and TRBJ2-7; the D gene is possibly TRBD1 (7 bases). Trimming removed 3 bases from V and 9 bases from J, with 15 bases in between. Germline CDR1 SEHNR, CDR2 FQNEAQ (reference sequence). This CDR3 region has 13 residues. CDR3 sequence: CASSFGGTDLQYF. The CDR3 region has the DNA TGTGCCAGCAGCTTTGGCGGGACAGACTTGCAGTACTTC.

V is TRBV6-5 and J is TRBJ1-4, with D possibly TRBD1 on 5 matching bases. The V gene lost 3 bases and the J gene lost 7 bases, with 15 bases spanning the gap. Germline V gene data show CDR1 as MNHEY and CDR2 as SVGAGI. This CDR3 is 15 amino acids long. The CDR3 sequence: CASSYGAGSSEKLFF. CDR3 coding DNA: TGTGCCAGCAGTTATGGAGCAGGGAGTAGTGAAAAACTGTTTTTT.

The chain links TRBV4-1 to TRBJ1-4; D remains ambiguous. Trimming removed 6 bases at V and 0 bases at J, with 11 bases between. Germline loops: CDR1 MGHRA, CDR2 YSYEKL. CDR3 length: 15 residues. The CDR3 spells CASRQREPTNEKLFF. CDR3 in DNA: TGCGCCAGCAGGCAGAGGGAACCAACTAATGAAAAACTGTTTTTT.

This chain joins TRBV5-6 and TRBJ1-1; 7 nucleotides align to TRBD1. V lost 4 bases, J lost 6 bases, and 9 bases stayed unmatched. CDR3 size: 14 residues. Per germline, CDR1 SGHDT and CDR2 YYEEEE. The CDR3 sequence: CASSSGYGTAEAFF. In DNA, the CDR3 is TGTGCCAGCAGCAGCGGATACGGGACAGCTGAAGCTTTCTTT.

The gene calls are TRBV2 and TRBJ2-7, with D possibly matching TRBD1 (5 bases). The germline gives CDR1 SNHLY, CDR2 FYNNEI. Trimming took 2 bases from V and 3 from J, leaving 14 bases between them. The CDR3 totals 15 residues. The CDR3, as DNA: TGTGCCAGCAGTGAAAGCCGTGGACAAGTCTACGAGCAGTACTTC. Translated: CASSESRGQVYEQYF. Together with reference TRBV2 and TRBJ2-7, the CDR3 gives the full variable domain: EPEVTQTPSHQVTQMGQEVILRCVPISNHLYFYWYRQILGQKVEFLVSFYNNEISEKSEIFDDQFSVERPDGSNFTLKIRSTKLEDSAMYFCASSESRGQVYEQYFGPGTRLTVT.

The rearrangement uses TRBV11-2 and TRBJ2-7, with D maybe TRBD2 (5 bases). Between the trimmed V and J ends, which lost 2 bases and 7 bases, there was a span of 12 bases. Germline V lookup: CDR1 SGHAT, CDR2 FQNNGV. This CDR3 has 13 residues. Written as DNA, the CDR3 is TGTGCCAGCAGCTTAAAAGAGGGTTGGGAGCAGTACTTC. Encoded protein: CASSLKEGWEQYF.

The rearrangement joins TRBV10-3 to TRBJ2-7; no clear D gene. The V end was cut by 8 bases, the J end by 1 base, with 12 bases between. The V gene's germline CDR1 is ENHRY and CDR2 SYGVKD. This CDR3 contains 13 residues. The CDR3 sequence: CAIGVPDSYEQYF. Written as DNA, the CDR3 is TGTGCCATCGGCGTTCCTGATTCCTACGAGCAGTACTTC.

Comments on this clone: The sample holds other DNA sequences that translate to the same CDR3. The CDR3: CASSYGRGNEQFF. The CDR3 region has the DNA TGTGCCAGCAGTTACGGCAGGGGCAATGAGCAGTTCTTC. The chain uses TRBV6-5 and TRBJ2-1; tentatively, D is TRBD1 (6 bases). This CDR3 comprises 13 residues. V lost 2 bases, J lost 6 bases, and 8 bases lay in between. The germline V gene has CDR1 MNHEY and CDR2 SVGAGI.

The V and J genes are TRBV10-3 and TRBJ2-1; 9 bases agree with TRBD2. CDR3 length: 17 amino acids. The V and J ends lost 0 bases and 3 bases, in that order; junction bases with no gene match: 6. CDR1 is ENHRY and CDR2 is SYGVKD in the germline V gene. The CDR3 here is CAISESQRREGYNEQFF. The CDR3 DNA sequence: TGTGCCATCAGTGAGTCGCAACGGCGGGAGGGCTACAATGAGCAGTTCTTC.

The chain combines TRBV7-2 with TRBJ1-4; D is unresolved. The CDR3 is 16 amino acids. CDR1 and CDR2 from the germline V gene are SGHTA and FQGNSA. V was trimmed by 2 bases and J by 4 bases, leaving 14 bases between them. The CDR3 DNA is TGTGCCAGCAGCTTATACCCGGAAAGCAATAATGAAAAACTGTTTTTT. Residues: CASSLYPESNNEKLFF.

The chain couples TRBV9 to TRBJ2-2; the D is unclear. Germline-derived CDR1 and CDR2 are SGDLS and YYNGEE. Trimming cost V 4 bases and J 0 bases, with 16 bases left between them. The CDR3 covers 17 residues. The CDR3 nucleotides are TGTGCCAGCAGCTCTCCGGTATTAGCCCCGAACACCGGGGAGCTGTTTTTT. Amino acid sequence: CASSSPVLAPNTGELFF.

V gene TRBV11-2 combines with J gene TRBJ2-3; no reliable D call. V gave up 3 bases and J gave up 5 bases, with 12 bases separating them. Germline-derived CDR1 and CDR2 are SGHAT and FQNNGV. The CDR3 totals 14 residues. The CDR3 coding sequence is TGTGCCAGCAGCTTTAGTAGTGCGCAAGATACGCAGTATTTT. Its protein is CASSFSSAQDTQYF.

This sequence joins TRBV28 and TRBJ1-5, with D tentatively TRBD1 (6 bases). V was clipped by 4 bases and J by 2 bases, with 15 bases between them. The CDR3 runs 16 residues. CDR1 and CDR2 from the germline V gene are MDHEN and SYDVKM. DNA for the CDR3: TGTGCCAGCAGTTGGGGGGCCACAGTGGGCAATCAGCCCCAGCATTTT. Amino acids: CASSWGATVGNQPQHF.

Only one count was recorded for this clone. Distinct nucleotide sequences in the sample also encode this CDR3. The chain has TRBV4-1 and TRBJ1-6; D remains unclear. The CDR3 runs to 13 residues. V was trimmed by 4 bases and J by 4 bases, leaving 5 bases between them. Per germline, CDR1 MGHRA and CDR2 YSYEKL. This CDR3 is CASSPGYNSPLHF. CDR3 coding DNA: TGCGCCAGCAGCCCGGGTTATAATTCACCCCTCCACTTT.

J is TRBJ1-1 and V is TRBV5-6; TRBD1 is a possible D gene (5 bases). Germline V gene lookup returns CDR1 SGHDT and CDR2 YYEEEE. CDR3 size: 14 residues. With 1 base removed from V and 1 base from J, the gap between germline ends came to 8 bases. The CDR3, as DNA: TGTGCCAGCAGCTTGAGGGACGGGAACACTGAAGCTTTCTTT. It codes for CASSLRDGNTEAFF.

This chain joins TRBV4-2 and TRBJ1-5; 8 bases agree with TRBD1. Germline trimming cut 3 bases from V and 2 bases from J; bases unmatched to any gene: 6. The germline V gene encodes CDR1 LGHNA and CDR2 YNFKEQ. The CDR3 runs 16 residues. CDR3 in amino acids: CASSQETGVGNQPQHF. CDR3 nucleotide sequence: TGTGCCAGCAGCCAGGAGACAGGGGTGGGCAATCAGCCCCAGCATTTT.

This rearrangement joins TRBV6-5 to TRBJ1-2, with D possibly being TRBD1 (5 bases). Between the trimmed V and J ends, which lost 4 bases and 2 bases, there was a span of 11 bases. CDR3 length equals 14 residues. Looked up from germline, CDR1 is MNHEY and CDR2 is SVGAGI. The CDR3 loop reads CASSWDPQNYGYTF. As DNA, the CDR3 is TGTGCCAGCAGTTGGGACCCGCAAAACTATGGCTACACCTTC.

This clone appeared once. The chain uses TRBV12-2 and TRBJ2-7; the table calls TRBD1, which could not be checked here. TRBV12-2 is labeled a pseudogene. The CDR3 consists of 13 residues. Here the CDR3 reads CASRPLQGAEQYF. In nucleotides, the CDR3 is TGTGCAAGTCGCCCGCTGCAAGGGGCCGAGCAGTACTTC.

Note on this clone: The sample has other DNA sequences that encode this CDR3 too. The chain couples TRBV7-9 to TRBJ1-4; D ambiguous. The CDR3 contains 12 residues. Germline CDR1 and CDR2: SEHNR and FQNEAQ (reference sequence). The ends were cut back, 5 bases at V and 6 bases at J, with 7 bases in the middle. The DNA for the CDR3 is TGTGCCAGCAGCCTTCTCGATGAAAAACTGTTTTTT. Translated: CASSLLDEKLFF. The complete variable domain, with remaining parts taken from reference TRBV7-9 and TRBJ1-4, reads DTGVSQNPRHKITKRGQNVTFRCDPISEHNRLYWYRQTLGQGPEFLTYFQNEAQLEKSRLLSDRFSAERPKGSFSTLEIQRTEQGDSAMYLCASSLLDEKLFFGSGTQLSVL.

The V gene is TRBV4-1, the J gene TRBJ2-5; 7 nucleotides match TRBD2. The V gene end was trimmed by 1 base and the J gene end by 5 bases; junction bases not matched to a gene: 7. The CDR3 runs 15 residues. Germline V gene sequence: CDR1 MGHRA, CDR2 YSYEKL. In DNA, the CDR3 is TGCGCCAGCAGCCAAGTAAGAGCGGGACTCGAGACCCAGTACTTC. The encoded protein is CASSQVRAGLETQYF.